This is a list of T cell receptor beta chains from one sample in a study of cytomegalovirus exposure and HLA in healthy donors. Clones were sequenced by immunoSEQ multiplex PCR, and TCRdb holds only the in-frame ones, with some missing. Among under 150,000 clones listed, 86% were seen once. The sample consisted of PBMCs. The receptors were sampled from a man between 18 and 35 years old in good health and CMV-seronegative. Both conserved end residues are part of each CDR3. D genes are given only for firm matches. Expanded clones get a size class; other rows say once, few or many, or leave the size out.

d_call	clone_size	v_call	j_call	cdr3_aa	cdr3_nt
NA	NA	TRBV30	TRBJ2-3	CAWKWPGTDTQYF	TGTGCCTGGAAGTGGCCGGGGACAGATACGCAGTATTTT
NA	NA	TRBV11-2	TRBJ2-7	CASSLPSTHSSYEQYF	TGTGCCAGCAGCTTACCTAGCACCCATAGCTCCTACGAGCAGTACTTC
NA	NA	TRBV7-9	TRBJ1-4	CASSLPGGTNEKLFF	TGTGCCAGCAGCCTCCCGGGGGGAACTAATGAAAAACTGTTTTTT
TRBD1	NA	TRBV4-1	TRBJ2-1	CASSTGQGVNNEQFF	TGCGCCAGCAGCACTGGACAGGGGGTTAACAATGAGCAGTTCTTC
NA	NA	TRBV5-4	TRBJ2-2	CASSSKGQPVGELFF	TGTGCCAGCAGCTCCAAGGGACAACCAGTCGGGGAGCTGTTTTTT
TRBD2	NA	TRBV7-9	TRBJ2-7	CASSAGTSGTSYEQYF	TGTGCCAGCAGCGCCGGGACTAGCGGGACCTCCTACGAGCAGTACTTC
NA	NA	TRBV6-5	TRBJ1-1	CASSYTHYRTEAFF	TGTGCCAGCAGTTACACCCACTACCGCACTGAAGCTTTCTTT
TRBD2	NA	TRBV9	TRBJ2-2	CASSGRTSGRGNTGELFF	TGTGCCAGCAGCGGGAGGACTAGCGGGAGGGGCAACACCGGGGAGCTGTTTTTT
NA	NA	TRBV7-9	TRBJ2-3	CASSRPTGPDTQYF	TGTGCCAGCAGCCGGCCCACAGGGCCAGATACGCAGTATTTT
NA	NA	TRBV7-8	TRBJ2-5	CASSKGETQYF	TGTGCCAGCAGCAAGGGGGAGACCCAGTACTTC
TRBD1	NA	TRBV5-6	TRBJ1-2	CATGTAYGYTF	TGTGCCACCGGGACAGCCTATGGCTACACCTTC
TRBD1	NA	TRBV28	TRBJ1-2	CASSTIAGTELANYGYTF	TGTGCCAGCAGTACTATCGCCGGGACAGAGTTAGCTAACTATGGCTACACCTTC
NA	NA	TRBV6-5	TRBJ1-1	CASSYSTVSDTEAFF	TGTGCCAGCAGTTACTCGACAGTTTCGGATACTGAAGCTTTCTTT
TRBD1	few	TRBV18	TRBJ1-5	CASSLRGRTGQPQHF	TGTGCCAGCTCACTTAGGGGGCGCACTGGTCAGCCCCAGCATTTT
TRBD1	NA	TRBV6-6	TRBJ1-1	CASSLDAGQGYTEAFF	TGTGCCAGCAGCCTTGACGCGGGACAGGGATACACTGAAGCTTTCTTT
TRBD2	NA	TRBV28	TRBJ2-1	CASSFGILAGRNYNEQFF	TGTGCCAGCAGTTTTGGGATATTAGCGGGGAGGAACTACAATGAGCAGTTCTTC
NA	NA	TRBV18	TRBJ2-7	CASSPSDSYEQYF	TGTGCCAGCTCACCATCGGACAGCTACGAGCAGTACTTC
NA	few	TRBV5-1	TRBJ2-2	CASSFRQNTGELFF	TGCGCCAGCAGCTTCAGACAGAACACCGGGGAGCTGTTTTTT
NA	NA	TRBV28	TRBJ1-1	CASSRQLNTEAFF	TGTGCCAGCAGCCGACAGCTGAACACTGAAGCTTTCTTT
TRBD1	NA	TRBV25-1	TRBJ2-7	CASSESQGQGADEQYF	TGTGCCAGCAGTGAGTCTCAAGGACAGGGGGCGGACGAGCAGTACTTC
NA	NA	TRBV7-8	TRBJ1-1	CASSVSGTPEAFF	TGTGCCAGCAGCGTGAGCGGAACCCCAGAAGCTTTCTTT
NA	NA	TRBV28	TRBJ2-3	CASSSRDLQGADTQYF	TGTGCCAGCAGTTCCCGGGACTTACAAGGGGCAGATACGCAGTATTTT
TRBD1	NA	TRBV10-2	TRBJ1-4	CASSVDREDEKLFF	TGCGCCAGCAGCGTGGACAGGGAGGATGAAAAACTGTTTTTT
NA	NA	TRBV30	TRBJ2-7	CAWGHYEQYF	TGTGCCTGGGGGCACTACGAGCAGTACTTC
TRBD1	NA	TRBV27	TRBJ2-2	CASGLTGGNTGELFF	TGTGCCAGCGGACTGACAGGGGGCAACACCGGGGAGCTGTTTTTT
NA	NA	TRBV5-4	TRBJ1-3	CASSNNYAGNTIYF	TGTGCCAGCAGCAATAACTACGCCGGAAACACCATATATTTT
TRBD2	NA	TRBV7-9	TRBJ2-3	CASSRGGTSGSTDTQYF	TGTGCCAGCAGCCGGGGCGGTACTAGCGGGAGTACAGATACGCAGTATTTT
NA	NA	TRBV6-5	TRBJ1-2	CASTWDSLNYGYTF	TGTGCCAGCACCTGGGACTCTTTGAACTATGGCTACACCTTC
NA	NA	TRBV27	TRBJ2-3	CASSLFQRTTDTQYF	TGTGCCAGCAGTTTATTCCAGCGGACCACAGATACGCAGTATTTT
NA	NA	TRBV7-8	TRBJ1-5	CASSANNQPQHF	TGTGCCAGCAGCGCGAACAATCAGCCCCAGCATTTT
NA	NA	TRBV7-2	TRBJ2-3	CASRPDLARGTDTQYF	TGTGCCAGCAGACCGGATCTAGCGCGAGGCACAGATACGCAGTATTTT
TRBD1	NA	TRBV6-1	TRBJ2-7	CASSQGAYEQYF	TGTGCCAGCTCCCAGGGGGCCTACGAGCAGTACTTC
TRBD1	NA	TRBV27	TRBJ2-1	CASSRDRAIEQFF	TGTGCCAGCAGCCGTGACAGGGCTATTGAGCAGTTCTTC
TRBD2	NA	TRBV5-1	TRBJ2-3	CASSLVRAGGNTQYF	TGCGCCAGCAGCTTGGTACGAGCGGGAGGGAATACGCAGTATTTT
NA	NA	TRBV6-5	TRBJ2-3	CASSQSGSTDTQYF	TGTGCCAGCAGTCAAAGCGGGAGCACAGATACGCAGTATTTT
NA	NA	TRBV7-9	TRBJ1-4	CASSSSEGYREKLFF	TGTGCCAGCAGCTCATCCGAGGGATACCGTGAAAAACTGTTTTTT
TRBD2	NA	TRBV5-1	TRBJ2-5	CASSLASGASSGETQYF	TGCGCCAGCAGCTTGGCCAGCGGGGCCAGTTCGGGGGAGACCCAGTACTTC
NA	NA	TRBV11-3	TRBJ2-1	CASSLDNTGRAYNEQFF	TGTGCCAGCAGCTTAGATAATACAGGACGGGCCTACAATGAGCAGTTCTTC
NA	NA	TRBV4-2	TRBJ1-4	CASSQDRGLKKEKLFF	TGTGCCAGCAGCCAAGATCGGGGTCTTAAGAAGGAAAAACTGTTTTTT
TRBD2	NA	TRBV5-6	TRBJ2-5	CASTYLAGGLSQYF	TGTGCCAGCACCTATTTAGCGGGGGGGCTGTCCCAGTACTTC
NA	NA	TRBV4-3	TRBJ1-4	CASSQDRGVANEKLFF	TGCGCCAGCAGCCAAGATCGGGGGGTTGCTAATGAAAAACTGTTTTTT
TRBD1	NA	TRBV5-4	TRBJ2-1	CASSLGQGQGINEQFF	TGTGCCAGCAGCCTCGGACAGGGCCAGGGGATAAATGAGCAGTTCTTC
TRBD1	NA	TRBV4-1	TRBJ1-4	CASSSAPGQRATNEKLFF	TGCGCCAGCAGCTCCGCCCCGGGACAGCGAGCAACTAATGAAAAACTGTTTTTT
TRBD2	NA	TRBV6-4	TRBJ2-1	CASSGLAGGYEQFF	TGTGCCAGCAGTGGACTAGCGGGGGGGTATGAGCAGTTCTTC
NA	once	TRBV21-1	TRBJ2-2	CASSYSRGYLTGELFF	TGTGCCAGCAGCTATAGCAGGGGGTATCTCACCGGGGAGCTGTTTTTT
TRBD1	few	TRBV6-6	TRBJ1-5	CASRAQGAQPQHF	TGTGCCAGCAGAGCACAGGGGGCCCAGCCCCAGCATTTT
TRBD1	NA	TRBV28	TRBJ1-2	CASFSPGQWMGGYTF	TGTGCCAGTTTTTCTCCGGGACAGTGGATGGGAGGCTACACCTTC
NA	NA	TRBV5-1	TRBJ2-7	CASSLGFGKAYEQYF	TGCGCCAGCAGCTTGGGGTTCGGGAAGGCCTACGAGCAGTACTTC
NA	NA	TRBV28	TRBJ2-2	CASSQLAVGELFF	TGTGCCAGCAGTCAACTAGCTGTCGGGGAGCTGTTTTTT
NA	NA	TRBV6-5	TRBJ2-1	CASSYSGGAQDEQFF	TGTGCCAGCAGTTACTCAGGGGGGGCTCAGGATGAGCAGTTCTTC
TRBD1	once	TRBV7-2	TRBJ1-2	CASSLARDRGLIGYGYTF	TGTGCCAGCAGCTTAGCCCGGGACAGGGGGCTGATTGGCTATGGCTACACCTTC
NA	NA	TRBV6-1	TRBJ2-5	CASSETRRQETQYF	TGTGCCAGCAGTGAAACGAGGAGACAAGAGACCCAGTACTTC
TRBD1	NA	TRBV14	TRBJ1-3	CASRHRGGNTIYF	TGTGCCAGCAGACACAGGGGCGGAAACACCATATATTTT
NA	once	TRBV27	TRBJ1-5	CASAINRGRNQPQHF	TGTGCCAGCGCAATTAATAGGGGTAGGAATCAGCCCCAGCATTTT
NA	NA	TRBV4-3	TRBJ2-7	CASSQDLGGYEQYF	TGCGCCAGCAGCCAAGATTTAGGAGGGTACGAGCAGTACTTC
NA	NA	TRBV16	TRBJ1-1	CASSKMRDTEAFF	TGTGCCAGCAGTAAAATGAGGGACACTGAAGCTTTCTTT